Listed below are T cell receptor beta chains from one sample, sequenced in a study of blood T cell repertoires in COVID-19. The method was immunoSEQ multiplex PCR; TCRdb's version includes in-frame clones alone and lacks a portion of them. The sample contains roughly 260,000 clones, about nine tenths of which appear only once. Input material: peripheral blood. Receptors were obtained from a man in his 60s who had recovered from COVID-19. Both conserved end residues are part of each CDR3. The D gene is left open where the match is weak. Clone size is given for some rows only: seen once, a few or many times, or a class if the clone is expanded.

D	V	J	size	CDR3	DNA
TRBD1	TRBV6-5	TRBJ1-6	-	CASRQGDNSPLHF	TGTGCCAGTCGACAGGGGGATAATTCACCCCTCCACTTT
-	TRBV9	TRBJ2-3	many	CASSVGGGASTDTQYF	TGTGCCAGCAGCGTAGGAGGGGGGGCCAGCACAGATACGCAGTATTTT
TRBD1	TRBV4-1	TRBJ2-3	-	CASSQGATGAFPDTQYF	TGCGCCAGCAGCCAAGGGGCGACAGGGGCATTCCCAGATACGCAGTATTTT
-	TRBV12-3/TRBV12-4	TRBJ2-1	-	CASSLVLNNEQFF	TGTGCCAGCAGTTTAGTTTTAAACAATGAGCAGTTCTTC
-	TRBV9	TRBJ2-1	-	CASSTYRGVSYNEQFF	TGTGCCAGCAGCACCTACCGGGGAGTCTCCTACAATGAGCAGTTCTTC
TRBD1	TRBV18	TRBJ1-4	-	CASSPGQGEKLFF	TGTGCCAGCTCACCAGGACAGGGTGAAAAACTGTTTTTT
TRBD1	TRBV18	TRBJ2-1	-	CASSPGTGAGEQFF	TGTGCCAGCTCACCAGGGACAGGGGCGGGTGAGCAGTTCTTC
-	TRBV6-5	TRBJ1-1	few	CASRGGEESTEAFF	TGTGCCAGCAGGGGGGGGGAAGAGAGCACTGAAGCTTTCTTT
-	TRBV11-2	TRBJ1-4	-	CASSLVREGKLFF	TGTGCCAGCAGCTTAGTCAGGGAGGGAAAACTGTTTTTT
-	TRBV24-1	TRBJ2-2	-	CATSRGGAGANTGELFF	TGTGCCACCAGTCGCGGAGGGGCCGGAGCCAACACCGGGGAGCTGTTTTTT
TRBD1	TRBV5-4	TRBJ1-5	once	CASSAGTGSQPQHF	TGTGCCAGCAGCGCGGGGACAGGGAGCCAGCCCCAGCATTTT
TRBD1	TRBV5-1	TRBJ2-7	-	CASSGADRGLAYEQYF	TGCGCCAGCAGTGGGGCTGACAGGGGCCTCGCCTACGAGCAGTACTTC
-	TRBV3-1/TRBV3-2	TRBJ2-3	-	CASSQKRDLGGGTDTQYF	TGTGCCAGCAGCCAAAAAAGGGACTTAGGCGGGGGCACAGATACGCAGTATTTT
TRBD1	TRBV6-5	TRBJ2-7	-	CASRQGVYEQYF	TGTGCCAGCAGACAGGGGGTTTACGAGCAGTACTTC
TRBD1	TRBV5-1	TRBJ2-5	-	CASSLEVTGGETQYF	TGCGCCAGCAGCTTGGAGGTGACAGGGGGAGAGACCCAGTACTTC
TRBD1	TRBV27	TRBJ2-7	-	CASKSRGTGQQYF	TGTGCCAGCAAGAGCAGGGGGACGGGGCAGCAGTACTTC
TRBD1	TRBV6-5	TRBJ1-1	-	CASSYPGTGNTEAFF	TGTGCCAGCAGTTACCCCGGGACAGGGAACACTGAAGCTTTCTTT
TRBD2	TRBV4-2	TRBJ2-1	few	CASSQAGGNEQFF	TGTGCCAGCAGCCAAGCGGGGGGCAATGAGCAGTTCTTC
TRBD1	TRBV9	TRBJ2-3	-	CASSEGQFSTDTQYF	TGTGCCAGCAGCGAGGGACAGTTTAGCACAGATACGCAGTATTTT
-	TRBV6-5	TRBJ2-7	many	CASRRQGLSYEQYF	TGTGCCAGCAGAAGACAGGGACTCTCCTACGAGCAGTACTTC